These 29 T cell receptor beta chains were sequenced from one sample in a study of control samples from healthy donors and cancer patients. TCRdb's copy holds only in-frame clones and misses some; the assay was immunoSEQ multiplex PCR. This sample has 40,000 to 55,000 clones, with approximately 89% found just once. Input material: PBMCs. These TCRs come from a woman aged 55-69 years with lung cancer.

In its sample, this clone was seen a few times. As DNA, the CDR3 is TGTGCCATCAGTGACAACAATGAGCAGTTCTTC. As protein: CAISDNNEQFF. The rearrangement uses TRBV10-3 and TRBJ2-1, with D uncertain. The CDR3 is 11 residues long. From germline, CDR1 is ENHRY and CDR2 SYGVKD. V was pared by 3 bases and J by 5 bases, with 2 bases between.

The gene calls are TRBV9 and TRBJ2-1, with TRBD2 matching 8 bases. The CDR3 has 16 amino acids. Trimming took 4 bases from V and 7 from J; bases not matched to a gene: 13. Germline loops: CDR1 SGDLS, CDR2 YYNGEE. DNA for the CDR3: TGTGCCAGCAGCCCCCGGGTAGTGGGACTAGTGAATGAGCAGTTCTTC. It codes for CASSPRVVGLVNEQFF.

The genes are TRBV5-4 and TRBJ2-1, with 11 positions matching TRBD2. Germline V gene data show CDR1 as SGHNT and CDR2 as YYREEE (reference sequence). The ends lost 4 bases at V and 9 bases at J; junction bases unmatched: 12. There are 16 residues in the CDR3. The CDR3 sequence is CASSTDPLAGGGEQFF. For the CDR3, the DNA is TGTGCCAGCAGCACAGATCCCCTAGCGGGAGGTGGTGAGCAGTTCTTC.

With regard to this clone: This specimen includes other DNA sequences encoding the same CDR3. V usage is TRBV28 and J usage is TRBJ1-6; D call uncertain. Per the germline V gene, CDR1 is MDHEN and CDR2 is SYDVKM. The CDR3 is 12 amino acids. Deletions cut 6 bases from V and 2 bases from J, with 2 bases between. The chain's CDR3 is CASRTYNSPLHF. CDR3 in DNA: TGTGCCAGCAGAACCTATAATTCACCCCTCCACTTT.

This clone was detected only once. This chain connects TRBV6-5 to TRBJ1-5, with a tentative D call TRBD1 (5 bases). Germline lookup yields CDR1 MNHEY and CDR2 SVGAGI. This CDR3 spans 15 amino acids. The ends were cut back, 5 bases at V and 3 bases at J, with 14 bases in the middle. The CDR3 DNA sequence: TGTGCCAGCAGTCGGCTCGGACATAACAATCAGCCCCAGCATTTT. Translating it yields CASSRLGHNNQPQHF.

Only one count was recorded for this clone. The rearrangement links TRBV5-4 to TRBJ2-1, with D perhaps matching TRBD1 or TRBD2 (5 bases each). The CDR3 extends over 14 amino acids. Trimming shortened V by 3 bases and J by 5 bases, and 12 bases separated the two germline ends. From germline, CDR1 is SGHNT and CDR2 YYREEE (reference sequence). The CDR3 bases are TGTGCCAGCAGCTCCGGGACGTATGACAATGAGCAGTTCTTC. It codes for CASSSGTYDNEQFF. The variable domain in full, completed from reference TRBV5-4 and TRBJ2-1, reads ETGVTQSPTHLIKTRGQQVTLRCSSQSGHNTVSWYQQALGQGPQFIFQYYREEENGRGNFPPRFSGLQFPNYSSELNVNALELDDSALYLCASSSGTYDNEQFFGPGTRLTVL.

The chain joins TRBV19 to TRBJ2-6; D call uncertain. The CDR3 length is 16 residues. Trimming left V 7 bases short and J 1 base short, with 14 bases between. CDR1 is LNHDA and CDR2 is SQIVND in the germline V gene (reference sequence). CDR3 protein: CASTSEDGSGANVLTF. The CDR3 coding sequence is TGTGCCAGTACCTCTGAGGACGGATCTGGGGCCAACGTCCTGACTTTC.

The rearrangement links TRBV18 to TRBJ1-1, with D unresolved. The CDR3 extends over 13 amino acids. V shed 8 bases and J shed 2 bases, with 12 bases lying between them. Germline values: CDR1 KGHSH, CDR2 LQKENI. The CDR3 sequence: CASLSGLNTEAFF. CDR3 sequence (DNA): TGTGCCAGCCTTTCGGGGTTAAACACTGAAGCTTTCTTT.

The V call is TRBV4-3, the J call TRBJ2-6; D remains unclear. Trimming removed 1 base from V and 2 bases from J, with 12 bases in between. Germline CDR1 reads LGHNA; CDR2 reads YSLEER. The CDR3 sequence is 17 residues long. The CDR3 protein is CASSQVSLRAGANVLTF. The DNA of the CDR3 is TGCGCCAGCAGCCAAGTATCCCTAAGGGCTGGGGCCAACGTCCTGACTTTC.

The chain recombines TRBV10-1 with TRBJ2-2; 7 bases agree with TRBD1. J lost 1 base, V lost 8 bases, and 4 bases had no gene match. Germline V gene sequence: CDR1 WNHNN, CDR2 SYGVQD (reference sequence). There are 14 residues in the CDR3. The CDR3 loop reads CASSDRENTGELFF. The CDR3 DNA follows: TGCGCCAGCTCTGACAGGGAGAACACCGGGGAGCTGTTTTTT.

V is TRBV7-2 and J is TRBJ1-5; no clear D. CDR1 is SGHTA and CDR2 is FQGNSA in the germline V gene. The CDR3 contains 12 residues. The V end lost 10 bases, the J end lost 3 bases, and 10 bases lay between the germline ends. The CDR3 loop is CAIGRLNQPQHF. The CDR3 DNA follows: TGTGCCATCGGACGGCTCAATCAGCCCCAGCATTTT.

The V gene is TRBV28, the J gene TRBJ2-7; D call uncertain. V was cut by 5 bases and J by 0 bases, with 8 bases left in between. This CDR3 region has 13 residues. Germline V lookup: CDR1 MDHEN, CDR2 SYDVKM. The CDR3 sequence: CASSEDPSYEQYF. DNA of the CDR3: TGTGCCAGCAGTGAGGACCCCTCCTACGAGCAGTACTTC.

The table lists this clone with a count of one. This rearrangement joins TRBV6-4 to TRBJ2-1; 11 nucleotides agree with TRBD2. The germline V gene has CDR1 MRHNA and CDR2 SNTAGT. This CDR3 contains 16 residues. Germline trimming cut 4 bases from V and 5 bases from J; bases unmatched to any gene: 7. The CDR3 DNA sequence: TGTGCCAGCAGTGTACATCTAGCGGGAGGACACAATGAGCAGTTCTTC. Amino acids: CASSVHLAGGHNEQFF.

The chain links TRBV7-9 to TRBJ1-3; D is ambiguous. The germline CDR1 and CDR2 sequences are SEHNR and FQNEAQ (reference sequence). This CDR3 is 14 amino acids long. The V end was cut by 3 bases, the J end by 2 bases, with 8 bases between. CDR3 bases: TGTGCCAGCAGCTTGGGGTGGGCTGGAAACACCATATATTTT. It specifies CASSLGWAGNTIYF. Combining the CDR3 with reference TRBV7-9 and TRBJ1-3 gives the whole variable domain DTGVSQNPRHKITKRGQNVTFRCDPISEHNRLYWYRQTLGQGPEFLTYFQNEAQLEKSRLLSDRFSAERPKGSFSTLEIQRTEQGDSAMYLCASSLGWAGNTIYFGEGSWLTVV.

This chain connects TRBV19 to TRBJ2-5; the match to TRBD2 covers 7 bases. J lost 1 base, V lost 1 base, and 3 bases had no gene match. CDR1 and CDR2 (germline): LNHDA, SQIVND (reference sequence). The CDR3 runs to 15 residues. CDR3: CASSIVPSGQETQYF. The CDR3, as DNA: TGTGCCAGTAGTATAGTCCCTAGCGGCCAAGAGACCCAGTACTTC. Filled out from reference TRBV19 and TRBJ2-5, the complete variable domain reads DGGITQSPKYLFRKEGQNVTLSCEQNLNHDAMYWYRQDPGQGLRLIYYSQIVNDFQKGDIAEGYSVSREKKESFPLTVTSAQKNPTAFYLCASSIVPSGQETQYFGPGTRLLVL.

The gene calls are TRBV4-1 and TRBJ2-5; 9 positions match TRBD1. V lost 8 bases, J lost 2 bases, and 9 bases stayed unmatched. This CDR3 is 15 amino acids long. Germline V lookup: CDR1 MGHRA, CDR2 YSYEKL. Here the CDR3 reads CASGRAGTGQETQYF. The CDR3 coding sequence is TGCGCCAGCGGCCGAGCCGGGACAGGGCAAGAGACCCAGTACTTC.

The rearrangement uses TRBV9 and TRBJ2-3; D is uncertain. Germline lookup yields CDR1 SGDLS and CDR2 YYNGEE. This CDR3 has 12 residues. V lost 4 bases, J lost 2 bases, and 5 bases lay in between. This chain's CDR3 is CASSPHTDTQYF. CDR3 sequence (DNA): TGTGCCAGCAGCCCGCACACAGATACGCAGTATTTT. Full variable domain (remainder filled in from reference TRBV9 and TRBJ2-3): DSGVTQTPKHLITATGQRVTLRCSPRSGDLSVYWYQQSLDQGLQFLIQYYNGEERAKGNILERFSAQQFPDLHSELNLSSLELGDSALYFCASSPHTDTQYFGPGTRLTVL.

The J gene is TRBJ1-1, the V gene TRBV11-3; 8 positions match TRBD1. The CDR3 contains 14 residues. With V trimmed by 6 bases and J by 1 base, 4 bases remained unmatched. Germline V lookup: CDR1 SGHNT, CDR2 YENEEA. This CDR3 reads CASSRRGPNTEAFF. In DNA, the CDR3 is TGTGCCAGCAGTCGCAGGGGGCCGAACACTGAAGCTTTCTTT. Full variable domain (outside the CDR3, taken from reference TRBV11-3 and TRBJ1-1): EAGVVQSPRYKIIEKKQPVAFWCNPISGHNTLYWYLQNLGQGPELLIRYENEEAVDDSQLPKDRFSAERLKGVDSTLKIQPAELGDSAVYLCASSRRGPNTEAFFGQGTRLTVV.

This clone is a singleton in its sample. The rearrangement links TRBV27 to TRBJ2-7; no clear D. CDR3 length: 18 residues. V lost 6 bases and J 0 bases, leaving 24 bases between the germline ends. Germline loops: CDR1 MNHEY, CDR2 SMNVEV (reference sequence). DNA of the CDR3: TGTGCCAGCAGAAGTTCCCCTCTAAGACGATTTAGCTCCTACGAGCAGTACTTC. As protein: CASRSSPLRRFSSYEQYF.

The rearrangement uses TRBV11-3 and TRBJ2-2; tentative D call: TRBD1 (6 bases). Between the trimmed V and J ends, which lost 2 bases and 4 bases, there was a span of 20 bases. CDR3 length equals 18 residues. From germline, CDR1 is SGHNT and CDR2 YENEEA. This chain's CDR3 is CASSLNAPGDRVTGELFF. CDR3 DNA: TGTGCCAGCAGCTTAAACGCGCCAGGGGATCGGGTCACCGGGGAGCTGTTTTTT. Based on the CDR3 plus reference TRBV11-3 and TRBJ2-2, the full variable domain is EAGVVQSPRYKIIEKKQPVAFWCNPISGHNTLYWYLQNLGQGPELLIRYENEEAVDDSQLPKDRFSAERLKGVDSTLKIQPAELGDSAVYLCASSLNAPGDRVTGELFFGEGSRLTVL.

V and J are TRBV6-5 and TRBJ1-2; D perhaps matches TRBD1 (5 bases). CDR3 length: 14 amino acids. Germline V gives CDR1 MNHEY, CDR2 SVGAGI. The ends were cut back, 2 bases at V and 2 bases at J, with 9 bases in the middle. CDR3 nucleotide sequence: TGTGCCAGCAGTTACGCAGGGATAAACTATGGCTACACCTTC. It yields the protein CASSYAGINYGYTF.

The chain links TRBV12-3 or TRBV12-4 to TRBJ2-7, with D perhaps TRBD1 (6 bases). V lost 6 bases and J 5 bases, leaving 14 bases between the germline ends. The CDR3 length is 13 residues. The CDR3 loop reads CASSSGQFHEQYF. The DNA for the CDR3 is TGTGCCAGCAGCAGCGGACAGTTCCACGAGCAGTACTTC.

This rearrangement joins TRBV28 to TRBJ2-7; either TRBD1 or TRBD2 may supply D (6 bases each). V gave up 3 bases and J gave up 4 bases, with 16 bases separating them. Looked up from germline, CDR1 is MDHEN and CDR2 is SYDVKM. The CDR3 has 15 residues. CDR3 coding DNA: TGTGCCAGCAGTTTCCTCTCAACAGGGAGGTACGAGCAGTACTTC. This encodes CASSFLSTGRYEQYF.

This clone was seen just once. This rearrangement joins TRBV6-1 to TRBJ1-3; D is possibly TRBD1 (5 bases). The germline V and J ends were trimmed by 4 bases and 0 bases, with 13 bases remaining between them. The CDR3 loop spans 16 amino acids. Germline CDR1 MNHNS, CDR2 SASEGT. CDR3 DNA: TGTGCCAGCAGTGTGGAACAGGTCCTCTCTGGAAACACCATATATTTT. It yields the protein CASSVEQVLSGNTIYF.

The chain combines TRBV5-1 with TRBJ1-1, with D unclear. CDR1 and CDR2 (germline): SGHRS, YFSETQ. The CDR3 runs to 14 residues. Trimming took off 0 bases at V and 10 bases at J, with 16 bases between the two ends. CDR3 loop: CASSLGFGEGLAFF. The CDR3 DNA reads TGCGCCAGCAGCTTGGGTTTTGGGGAAGGTCTAGCTTTCTTT.

V usage is TRBV24-1 and J usage is TRBJ2-3; TRBD1 is a possible D gene (5 bases). The CDR3 totals 17 residues. Trimming left V 2 bases short and J 2 bases short, with 16 bases between. Per the germline V gene, CDR1 is KGHDR and CDR2 is SFDVKD. The chain's CDR3 is CATSDSDSIFPTDTQYF. The CDR3 nucleotides read TGTGCCACCAGTGATTCCGACAGCATCTTTCCCACAGATACGCAGTATTTT.

The chain employs TRBV14 and TRBJ2-1; D is unresolved. With 2 bases removed from V and 6 bases from J, the gap between germline ends came to 8 bases. CDR3 size: 13 residues. Looked up from germline, CDR1 is SGHDN and CDR2 is FVKESK. In DNA form, the CDR3 reads TGTGCCAGCAGCCAATTACTATTCAATGAGCAGTTCTTC. This codes for CASSQLLFNEQFF.

The chain uses TRBV30 and TRBJ2-1; TRBD2 agrees at 7 bases. The CDR3 contains 15 residues. Germline V CDR1 and CDR2: GTSNPN, SVGIG (reference sequence). V was pared by 7 bases and J by 8 bases, with 17 bases of the junction left unmatched. The CDR3 region is CASSRGSEMIHEQFF. CDR3 DNA: TGTGCCTCCTCCCGCGGGAGTGAGATGATCCATGAGCAGTTCTTC.

J is TRBJ2-3 and V is TRBV13, with no clear D. In germline, CDR1 is PRHDT, CDR2 FYEKMQ (reference sequence). The V end lost 1 base, the J end lost 2 bases, and 16 bases lay between the germline ends. This CDR3 has 17 residues. The CDR3 DNA is TGTGCCAGCAGCTTAGTAGGGCTATTTGGGGACACAGATACGCAGTATTTT. It codes for CASSLVGLFGDTDTQYF.